Sequencing of this T cell receptor beta chain was carried out in a study of T cell clonality in common variable immunodeficiency. Data came from immunoSEQ multiplex PCR; TCRdb stores just in-frame clones and leaves some out. The sample has 30,000 to 35,000 clones, none seen only once. This clone was counted at least ten times. What it binds is not known. The read terminates 3 residues before the CDR3 end, so the remaining end is supplied by the germline J gene. General study findings and limits: Fewer deletions and N-nucleotide insertions were reportedly seen in common variable immunodeficiency TCR beta sequences.

Germline CDR1 SNHLY, CDR2 FYNNEI. V lost 4 bases and J lost 6; bases outside the gene matches: 0. This CDR3 is built from 12 residues. Replacement immunoglobulin had been given to every CVID subject for at least one year. Sequenced input: peripheral blood mononuclear cells. This TCR came from a human donor with common variable immunodeficiency. The chain joins TRBV2 to TRBJ2-1, with 7 bases matching TRBD2. The CDR3 DNA, read in part, is TGTGCCAGCAGTGGACTAGCCAATGAG. The encoded protein is CASSGLANE. The complete CDR3 reads CASSGLANEQFF. The full variable domain, its missing parts supplied by reference TRBV2 and TRBJ2-1, is EPEVTQTPSHQVTQMGQEVILRCVPISNHLYFYWYRQILGQKVEFLVSFYNNEISEKSEIFDDQFSVERPDGSNFTLKIRSTKLEDSAMYFCASSGLANEQFFGPGTRLTVL.